This entry is about one T cell receptor beta chain. Authors' data handling: Scientists estimated how many nucleated cells there were by amplifying reference gene primers. The data were produced by immunoSEQ multiplex PCR, yet TCRdb's version contains in-frame clones alone and is incomplete. Clone size and V and J calls were adopted from that table, with D and trimming inferred from the DNA. Here the sample spans about 43,000 clones, about nine tenths being singletons. This entry is derived from a study of blood T cell repertoires in COVID-19. Study-wide background: There were acute and convalescent COVID-19 samples, and they came from the United States, Italy and Spain. T cells, B-cell-depleted T cells, or PBMCs provided the cDNA or gDNA that served as material.

The sequence was obtained from a man aged 60 to 75 with active COVID-19. The sample was peripheral blood.

The CDR3: CASSATGVTTDTQYF. CDR3 sequence (DNA): TGTGCCAGCAGCGCTACAGGGGTAACGACAGATACGCAGTATTTT. The V call is TRBV6-6, the J call TRBJ2-3; 7 positions agree with TRBD1. CDR1 MNHNY and CDR2 SVGAGI come from the germline V gene (reference sequence). Germline trimming cut 6 bases from V and 3 bases from J; bases unmatched to any gene: 9. This CDR3 comprises 15 residues.